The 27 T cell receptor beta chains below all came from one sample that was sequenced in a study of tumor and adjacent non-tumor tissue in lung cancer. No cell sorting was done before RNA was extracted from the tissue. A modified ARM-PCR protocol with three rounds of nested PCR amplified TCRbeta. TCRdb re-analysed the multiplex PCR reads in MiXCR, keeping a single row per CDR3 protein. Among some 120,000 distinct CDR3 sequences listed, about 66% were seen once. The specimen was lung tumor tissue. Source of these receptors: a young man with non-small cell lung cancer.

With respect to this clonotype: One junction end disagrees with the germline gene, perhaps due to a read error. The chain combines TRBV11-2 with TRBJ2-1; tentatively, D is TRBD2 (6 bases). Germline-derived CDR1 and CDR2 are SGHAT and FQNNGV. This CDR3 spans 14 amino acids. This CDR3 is CASSSLTSYNEQIF. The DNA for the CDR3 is TGTGCCAGCAGCTCCCTAACTAGCTACAATGAGCAGATCTTC.

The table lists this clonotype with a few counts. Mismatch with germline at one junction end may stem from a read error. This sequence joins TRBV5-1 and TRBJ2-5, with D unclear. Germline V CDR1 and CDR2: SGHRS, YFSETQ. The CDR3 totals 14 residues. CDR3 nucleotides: TGCGTCAGCAGCTTGGACGCTCCCCGGGAGACCCAGTACTTC. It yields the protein CVSSLDAPRETQYF.

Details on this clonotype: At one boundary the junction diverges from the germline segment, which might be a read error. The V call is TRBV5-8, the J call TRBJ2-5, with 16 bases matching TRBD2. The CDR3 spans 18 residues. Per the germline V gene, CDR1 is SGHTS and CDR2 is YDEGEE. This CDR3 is CASGFTGTSGGAEETQYF. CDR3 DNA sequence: TGTGCCAGCGGCTTCACCGGGACTAGCGGGGGGGCCGAAGAGACCCAGTACTTC.

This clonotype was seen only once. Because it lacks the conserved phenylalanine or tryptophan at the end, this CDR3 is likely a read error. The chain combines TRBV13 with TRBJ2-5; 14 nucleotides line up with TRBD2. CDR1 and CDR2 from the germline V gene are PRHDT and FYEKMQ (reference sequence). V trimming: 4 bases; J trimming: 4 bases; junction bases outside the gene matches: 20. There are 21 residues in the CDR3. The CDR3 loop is CASSSSRTSGRTHQERETQYS. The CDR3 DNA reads TGTGCCAGCAGCTCCTCCCGGACTAGCGGGAGGACTCACCAAGAAAGAGAGACCCAGTACTCC.

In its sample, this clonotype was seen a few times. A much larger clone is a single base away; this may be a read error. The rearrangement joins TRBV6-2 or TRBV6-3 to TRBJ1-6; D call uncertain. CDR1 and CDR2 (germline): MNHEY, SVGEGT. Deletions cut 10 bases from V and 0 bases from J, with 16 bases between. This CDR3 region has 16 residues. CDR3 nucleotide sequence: TGTGCCAACACTCCGTACACGGCCTCCTATAATTCACCCCTCCACTTT. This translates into CANTPYTASYNSPLHF.

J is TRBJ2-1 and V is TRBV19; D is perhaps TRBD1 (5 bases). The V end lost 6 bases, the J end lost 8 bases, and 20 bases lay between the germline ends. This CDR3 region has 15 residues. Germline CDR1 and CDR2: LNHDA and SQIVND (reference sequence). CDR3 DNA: TGTGCCAGTAGGATCCGCGAAGGGGTAGAGTATGAGCAGTTCTTC. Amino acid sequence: CASRIREGVEYEQFF.

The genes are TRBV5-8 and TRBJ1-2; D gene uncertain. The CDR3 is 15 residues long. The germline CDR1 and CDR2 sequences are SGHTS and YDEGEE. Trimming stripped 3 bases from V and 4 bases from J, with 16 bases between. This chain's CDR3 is CASSYRTETIYGYTF. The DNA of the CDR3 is TGTGCCAGCAGCTACCGGACCGAAACCATCTATGGCTACACCTTC. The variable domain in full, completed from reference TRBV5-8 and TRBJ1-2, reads EAGVTQSPTHLIKTRGQQATLRCSPISGHTSVYWYQQALGLGLQFLLWYDEGEERNRGNFPPRFSGRQFPNYSSELNVNALELEDSALYLCASSYRTETIYGYTFGSGTRLTVV.

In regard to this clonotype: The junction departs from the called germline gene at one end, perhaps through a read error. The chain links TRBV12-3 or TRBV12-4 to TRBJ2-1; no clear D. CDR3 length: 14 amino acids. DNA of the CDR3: TGTGCCAGCAGTTTAGCGGAAGCCTACAATGAACAGTTCTTC. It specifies CASSLAEAYNEQFF.

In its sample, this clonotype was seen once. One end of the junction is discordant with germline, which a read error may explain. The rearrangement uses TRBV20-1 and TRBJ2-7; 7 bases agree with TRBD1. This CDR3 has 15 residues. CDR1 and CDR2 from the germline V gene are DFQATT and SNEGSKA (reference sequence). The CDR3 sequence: CNARDQGTAKGEQLF. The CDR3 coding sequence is TGCAATGCTAGAGATCAAGGGACAGCCAAGGGGGAGCAGCTCTTC.

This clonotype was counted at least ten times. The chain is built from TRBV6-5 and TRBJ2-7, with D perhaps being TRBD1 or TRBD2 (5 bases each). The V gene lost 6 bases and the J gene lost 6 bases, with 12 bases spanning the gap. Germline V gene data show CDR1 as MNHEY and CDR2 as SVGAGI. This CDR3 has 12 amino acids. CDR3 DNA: TGTGCCAGCAGCTGGGGACGTGGCGAGCAGTACTTC. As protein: CASSWGRGEQYF.

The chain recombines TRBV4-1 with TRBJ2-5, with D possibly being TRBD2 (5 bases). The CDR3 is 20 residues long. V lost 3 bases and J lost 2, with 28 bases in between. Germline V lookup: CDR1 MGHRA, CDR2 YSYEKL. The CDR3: CASSHTPLKRLANFQETQYF. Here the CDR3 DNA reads TGCGCCAGCAGCCATACGCCCCTGAAGCGGCTAGCTAACTTTCAAGAGACCCAGTACTTC.

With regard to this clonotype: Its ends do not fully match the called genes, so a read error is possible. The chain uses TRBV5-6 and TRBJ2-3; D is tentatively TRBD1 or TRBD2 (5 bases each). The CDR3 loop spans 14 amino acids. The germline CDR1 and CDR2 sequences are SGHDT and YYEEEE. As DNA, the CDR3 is TGTGCCAGCAGCTTCAGCGGACTGACAGAAACGCAGTATTTT. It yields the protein CASSFSGLTETQYF.

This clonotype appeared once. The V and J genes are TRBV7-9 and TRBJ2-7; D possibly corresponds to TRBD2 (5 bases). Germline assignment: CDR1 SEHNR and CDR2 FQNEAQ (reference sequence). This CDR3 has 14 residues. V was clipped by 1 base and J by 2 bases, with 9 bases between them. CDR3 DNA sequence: TGTGCCAGCAGCTTAGTAGCGAAGGCCTACGAGCAGTACTTC. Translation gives CASSLVAKAYEQYF.

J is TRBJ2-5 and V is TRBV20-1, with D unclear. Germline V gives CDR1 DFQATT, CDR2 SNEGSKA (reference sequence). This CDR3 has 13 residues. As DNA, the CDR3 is TGCAATGCCAACGGCCTCCGACAAGAGACCCAGTACTTC. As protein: CNANGLRQETQYF.

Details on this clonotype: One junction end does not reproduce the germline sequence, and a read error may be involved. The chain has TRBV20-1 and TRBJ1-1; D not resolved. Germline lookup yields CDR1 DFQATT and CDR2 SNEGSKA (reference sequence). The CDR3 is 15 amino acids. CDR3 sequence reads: CSARGGSRQSTEAFF. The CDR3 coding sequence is TGCAGTGCTAGAGGGGGATCCCGACAATCAACTGAGGCTTTCTTT.

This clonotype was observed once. DNA of the CDR3: TGTGCCAGCAGTTTCGGGAGGGGCTACAATGAGCAGTTCTTC. Encoded protein: CASSFGRGYNEQFF. V gene TRBV6-2 or TRBV6-3 combines with J gene TRBJ2-1, with 8 bases lining up with TRBD2. The V gene end was trimmed by 4 bases and the J gene end by 3 bases; junction bases not matched to a gene: 2. The CDR3 loop spans 14 amino acids. CDR1 is MNHEY, CDR2 SVGEGT, per germline.

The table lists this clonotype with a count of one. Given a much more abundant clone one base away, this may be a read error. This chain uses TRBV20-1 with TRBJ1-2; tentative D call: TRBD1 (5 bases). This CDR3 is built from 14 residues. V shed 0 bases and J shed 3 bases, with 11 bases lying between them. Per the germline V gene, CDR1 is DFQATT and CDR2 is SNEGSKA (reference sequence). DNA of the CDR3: TGCAGTGCTAGAGATTGCTCGGGGGACTATGGCTACACCTTC. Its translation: CSARDCSGDYGYTF.

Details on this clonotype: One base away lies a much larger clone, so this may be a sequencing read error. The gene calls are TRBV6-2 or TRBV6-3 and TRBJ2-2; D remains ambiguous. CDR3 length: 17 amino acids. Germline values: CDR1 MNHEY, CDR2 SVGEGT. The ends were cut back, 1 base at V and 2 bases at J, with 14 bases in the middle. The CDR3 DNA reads TGTGCCAGCAGTTACTTGGTTCCTATCGGAAACACCGGGGAGCTGTTTTTT. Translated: CASSYLVPIGNTGELFF.

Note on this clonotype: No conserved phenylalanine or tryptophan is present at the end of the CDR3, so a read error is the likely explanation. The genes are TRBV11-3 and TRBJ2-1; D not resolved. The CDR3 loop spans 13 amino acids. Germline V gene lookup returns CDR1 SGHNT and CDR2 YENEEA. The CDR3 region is CGSSPTPGNEQFS. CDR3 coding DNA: TGTGGCAGCAGCCCCACACCTGGCAATGAACAGTTCTCC.

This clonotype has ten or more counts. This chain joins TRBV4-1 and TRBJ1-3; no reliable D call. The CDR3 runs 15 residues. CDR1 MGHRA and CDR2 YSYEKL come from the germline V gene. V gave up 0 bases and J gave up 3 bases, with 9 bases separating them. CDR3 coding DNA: TGCGCCAGCAGCCAAGACGACGGGGATGGAAACACCATATATTTT. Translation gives CASSQDDGDGNTIYF.

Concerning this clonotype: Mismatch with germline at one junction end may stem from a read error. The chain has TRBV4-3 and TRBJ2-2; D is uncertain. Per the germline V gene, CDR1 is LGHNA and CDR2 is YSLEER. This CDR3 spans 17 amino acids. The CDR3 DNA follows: TGCGCCAGCCGCCAAGACGCCCGAACTTGGAACACCGGCGAGCTGCTTTTT. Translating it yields CASRQDARTWNTGELLF.

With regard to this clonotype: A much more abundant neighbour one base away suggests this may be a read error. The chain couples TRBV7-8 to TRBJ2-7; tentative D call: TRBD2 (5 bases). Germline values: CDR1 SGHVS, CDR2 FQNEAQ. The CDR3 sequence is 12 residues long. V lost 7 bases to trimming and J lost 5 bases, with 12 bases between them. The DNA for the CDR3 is TGTGCCAGCACCCAGATGGGAGACGAGCAGTACTTC. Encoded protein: CASTQMGDEQYF.

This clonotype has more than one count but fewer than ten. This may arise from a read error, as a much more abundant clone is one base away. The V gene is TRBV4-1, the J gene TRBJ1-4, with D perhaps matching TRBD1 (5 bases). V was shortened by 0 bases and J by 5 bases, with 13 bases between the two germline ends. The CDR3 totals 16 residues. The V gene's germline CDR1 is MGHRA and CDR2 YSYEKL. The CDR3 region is CASSQDLYGGNEKLFF. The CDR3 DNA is TGCGCCAGCAGCCAAGATCTTTACGGGGGAAATGAAAAACTGTTTTTT.

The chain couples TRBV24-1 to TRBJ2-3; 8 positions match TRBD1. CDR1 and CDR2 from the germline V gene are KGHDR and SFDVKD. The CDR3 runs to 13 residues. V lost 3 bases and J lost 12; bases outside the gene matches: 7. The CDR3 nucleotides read TGTGCCACCAGTGATCCCGGACAGGGCCTACAGTATTTT. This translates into CATSDPGQGLQYF.

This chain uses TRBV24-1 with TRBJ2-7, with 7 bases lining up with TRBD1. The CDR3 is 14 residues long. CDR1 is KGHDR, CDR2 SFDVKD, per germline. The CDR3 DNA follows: TGTATCACCAGTGATCCGGACAGGCTCGACGAGCAGTACTTC. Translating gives CITSDPDRLDEQYF.

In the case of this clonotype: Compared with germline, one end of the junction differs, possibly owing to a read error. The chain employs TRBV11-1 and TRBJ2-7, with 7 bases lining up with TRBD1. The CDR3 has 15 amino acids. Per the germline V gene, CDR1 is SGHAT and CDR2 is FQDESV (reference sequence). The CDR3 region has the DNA TGTGCCAGCAGCTTCCGGACAGGAAAGGGCTACGGGCAGTACTTC. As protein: CASSFRTGKGYGQYF.

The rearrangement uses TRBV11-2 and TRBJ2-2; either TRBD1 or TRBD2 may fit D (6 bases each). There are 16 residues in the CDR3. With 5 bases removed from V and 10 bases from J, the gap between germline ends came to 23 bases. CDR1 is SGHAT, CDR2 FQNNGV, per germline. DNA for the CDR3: TGTGCCAGCAGCCCCGTGACAGGACTAAACACTGAGGAGCTGTTTTTT. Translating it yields CASSPVTGLNTEELFF.